This T cell receptor beta chain was recovered during a study of T-cell memory formation after mild COVID-19. The wider study: Clustering of TCRs was largely donor specific.

Constant-segment primers served in 5'RACE that generated TCR alpha and TCR beta cDNA libraries bearing sample barcodes and UMIs. TCRdb recomputed calls from the 5' RACE reads with MiXCR, one row per CDR3 protein. The sample holds a few hundred thousand distinct CDR3 sequences, nearly 25% seen once. Regarding the study as a whole: From day 15 to 85, contracting clones were balanced between CD4 and CD8, whereas later expanders leaned toward CD4+.

In this sample, this clonotype turned up once. Its target is not known. The junction departs from germline at one end; a sequencing error may be responsible. Germline V CDR1 and CDR2: LNHNV, YYDKDF (reference sequence). The CDR3 is 16 residues long. The source of this sequence is an adult woman who had mild COVID-19 (a few samples of this study predate the infection). Cell type and time point are not known. The sequenced sample was PBMCs or a T cell subset sorted from them (not recorded which). This sequence joins TRBV15 and TRBJ2-3; D might be TRBD1 or TRBD2, each matching 6 bases. CDR3 in amino acids: CPTSSDTGTSTDTQYF. The CDR3 DNA reads TGTCCCACCAGCAGTGATACAGGGACTAGCACAGATACGCAGTATTTT.